Listed below are T cell receptor beta chains from one sample, sequenced in a study of cytotoxic CD8 clonotypes in ibrutinib-treated CLL. Measured with immunoSEQ multiplex PCR; TCRdb has only the in-frame clones, and not every one. The sample gives around 330,000 clones, 67% of which show up once; 5% to 6.5% is in the top ten. Material: PBMCs, obtained after 36 months of ibrutinib treatment. Every receptor here comes from a human donor with chronic lymphocytic leukemia. CDR3s include the opening cysteine and the closing phenylalanine or tryptophan. The D gene is left open where the match is weak. Only some rows state a clone size, as once, few, many or a class for expanded clones.

cdr3_length	j_call	v_call	clone_size	d_call	cdr3_nt	cdr3_aa
14	TRBJ1-5	TRBV9	-	-	TGTGCCAGCAGCGTAGCAGGGGTGGGTCAGCCCCAGCATTTT	CASSVAGVGQPQHF
15	TRBJ1-2	TRBV28	-	-	TGTGCCAGCAGTTTTTCGGGGTCGTGGGCTGCTGGCTACACCTTC	CASSFSGSWAAGYTF
11	TRBJ2-5	TRBV29-1	-	-	TGCAGCGTTGAAGAAGGGGGGACCCAGTACTTC	CSVEEGGTQYF
17	TRBJ2-3	TRBV9	-	TRBD2	TGTGCCAGCACCTCGTGGGGGGGACCAGTACTTAGTGATACGCAGTATTTT	CASTSWGGPVLSDTQYF
11	TRBJ2-7	TRBV6-5	-	TRBD1	TGTGCCAGCCGGGACAGGGTCGAGCAGTACTTC	CASRDRVEQYF
15	TRBJ2-5	TRBV11-2	-	-	TGTGCCAGCAGCTTAGTAACAGGGTTCCAGGAGACCCAGTACTTC	CASSLVTGFQETQYF
14	TRBJ1-1	TRBV5-1	-	-	TGCGCCAGCAGCCCCTACCCGGGGGACACTGAAGCTTTCTTT	CASSPYPGDTEAFF
15	TRBJ2-7	TRBV28	-	TRBD2	TGTGCCAGCAGTTTATGGGGACTATTACACTACGAGCAGTACTTC	CASSLWGLLHYEQYF
14	TRBJ2-2	TRBV9	-	-	TGTGCCAGCAGCGAGGGGAGCTACCCCGGGGAGCTGTTTTTT	CASSEGSYPGELFF
16	TRBJ2-1	TRBV4-1	-	TRBD2	TGCGCCAGCAGCCCAGGACTAGCGGGAGGAGGCAATGAGCAGTTCTTC	CASSPGLAGGGNEQFF
14	TRBJ2-1	TRBV5-1	-	-	TGCGCCAGCAGCCCGGACAGACGGTACAATGAGCAGTTCTTC	CASSPDRRYNEQFF
15	TRBJ1-2	TRBV4-1	-	TRBD1	TGCGCCAGCAGCCTGGACAGGGTTCTAAACTATGGCTACACCTTC	CASSLDRVLNYGYTF
13	TRBJ1-1	TRBV7-9	-	-	TGTGCCAGCAGCTTACAGGGAGGCACTGAAGCTTTCTTT	CASSLQGGTEAFF
15	TRBJ2-1	TRBV5-4	few	-	TGTGCCAGCAGCTTACGGTTTGGCTCCTACAATGAGCAGTTCTTC	CASSLRFGSYNEQFF
11	TRBJ2-7	TRBV20-1	-	TRBD1	TGCAGTGCTAGAATGGGGGACAGGGAATACTTC	CSARMGDREYF
15	TRBJ1-6	TRBV25-1	-	-	TGTGCCAGCAGTGGACCGAGCTCCTATAATTCACCCCTCCACTTT	CASSGPSSYNSPLHF
18	TRBJ1-3	TRBV5-8	-	-	TGTGCCAGCAGACTCCGACCGGGACGCCCTGGGGTTAGGAACACCATATATTTT	CASRLRPGRPGVRNTIYF
19	TRBJ2-2	TRBV27	few	TRBD2	TGTGCCAGCAGTCCCCGACTAGCGGGGGGAACTGCGAGCACCGGGGAGCTGTTTTTT	CASSPRLAGGTASTGELFF
14	TRBJ2-2	TRBV16	-	-	TGTGCCAGCAGCCATGGGGTTCGGACCGGGGAGCTGTTTTTT	CASSHGVRTGELFF
13	TRBJ2-7	TRBV7-9	-	TRBD2	TGTGCCAGCAACTCACGCGGGGGTGGTGAGCAGTACTTC	CASNSRGGGEQYF
14	TRBJ2-3	TRBV6-5	-	-	TGTGCCAGCAGTTACCTAGCCGGCACAGATACGCAGTATTTT	CASSYLAGTDTQYF
16	TRBJ1-3	TRBV4-1	-	-	TGCGCCAGCAGCCCGACCCTCGGACGGACCGGAAACACCATATATTTT	CASSPTLGRTGNTIYF
16	TRBJ2-1	TRBV13	-	-	TGTGCCAGCAGCTTAGGAGTGACCCCCTCCGGCAATGAGCAGTTCTTC	CASSLGVTPSGNEQFF
11	TRBJ2-1	TRBV5-4	-	-	TGTGCCAGCAGCTTGCTGAATGAGCAGTTCTTC	CASSLLNEQFF
11	TRBJ1-1	TRBV29-1	-	-	TGCAGCGTCGTCGGGAACACTGAAGCTTTCTTT	CSVVGNTEAFF
14	TRBJ1-1	TRBV5-1	-	TRBD1	TGCGCCAGCAGCTTGGCGGGAGGGGGCCACGGAGCTTTCTTT	CASSLAGGGHGAFF
12	TRBJ2-7	TRBV27	-	-	TGTGCCAGCAGTATGACAGGTTACGAGCAGTACTTC	CASSMTGYEQYF
15	TRBJ1-2	TRBV28	-	-	TGTGCCAGCAGGCGAACGGGACACTCTTTGGGAGGCTACACCTTC	CASRRTGHSLGGYTF
14	TRBJ2-7	TRBV28	-	-	TGTGCCAGCAGCCGCTGGGGGGATCGCCACGAGCAGTACTTC	CASSRWGDRHEQYF
15	TRBJ1-3	TRBV5-1	-	-	TGCGCCAGCAGCTTGGACCACGCCTCTGGAAACACCATATATTTT	CASSLDHASGNTIYF
14	TRBJ2-1	TRBV5-4	-	-	TGTGCCAGCGCCCTGATGGGGTTTTTCAATGAGCAGTTCTTC	CASALMGFFNEQFF